This TCR beta chain was sequenced during a study of T cell responses to AZD1222 COVID-19 vaccine (dated by TCRdb to the early 2020s). For context, the study as a whole: A total of just over 230 trial participants underwent TCR sequencing, of whom under 220 had received two doses of AZD1222 and some 25 had received two doses of the MenACWY control vaccine. Trial participants were enrolled into age subgroups of 18-55, 56-69 and 70-plus years, which contained about 160, 30 and 59 TCR-sequenced participants, respectively. Results the study describes overall, beyond this receptor: Most participants were white British and females outnumbered males, and the authors suggested that clonal diversity may have been underestimated. The 56-69-year group was small, and its depth increase did not reach significance, likely because of low power. Because no day 14 peak-response samples were available, repertoires were characterized only after the peak T cell response. Conclusions about previously exposed vaccinees were limited because only a handful of AZD1222 recipients were SARS-CoV-2 seropositive at baseline. Reportedly, close to half of the unique spike-specific TCRs recognized epitopes lying outside the regions that are mutated in the B.1.351 and B.1.1.7 variants. A significant rise in spike-specific TCR breadth and depth was observed after two AZD1222 doses relative to day 0 and relative to MenACWY recipients. The whole spike protein was spanned by vaccine-associated CD4 TCRs, and dominant responses were seen in regions 160-218 and 743-854.

The sample's time point label, in plain terms: baseline before first vaccination. What the treatment or condition label conveys for this sample: meningococcal conjugate vaccine given as trial control. Vaccinee samples were obtained from the UK trials COV001 and COV002, which included a single-blind randomized controlled phase 2/3 trial of AZD1222 (ChAdOx1 nCoV-19) in healthy adults. For TCRbeta chain sequencing, PBMC samples were collected from trial participants at day 0 and at day 28 after the second dose. The CDR3 regions of human TCRbeta chains were analyzed by immunosequencing. Regarding the original processing steps: Repertoire TCRs were checked for matches against a reference library of SARS-CoV-2-specific TCRs that had been generated using the MIRA antigen-specificity platform. Breadth was defined as the fraction of unique TCRs that were SARS-CoV-2-associated. Depth was defined as the fraction of total T cells that were SARS-CoV-2-associated. Using the MIRA data, each spike-specific TCR was mapped to the spike region that the TCR reacts to and placed in a CD4 or CD8 class. Log10-transformed breadth and depth values were compared by one-way ANOVA with Sidak's multiple comparisons tests. TCRdb holds this immuneACCESS table with in-frame rearrangements only. Some clones are missing; in checked studies, unresolved V genes explain under half, and the rest has no known cause. From that table come the V and J calls and clone size; the DNA was used to work out D and trimming. The sample data list about 110,000 clones, and approximately 86% of these were observed just once. The ten largest account for roughly 13% of the sample.

In regard to this clone: Its antigen has not been determined. The sample holds no much larger clone one base away, and base qualities are not on file.

The germline V gene (reference sequence) sets CDR1 to MNHEY and CDR2 to SMNVEV. Deletion took 4 bases off V and 3 bases off J, with a span of 7 bases between the germline ends. Including cysteine and phenylalanine, the CDR3 has 13 amino acids. Only the CDR3 portion is preserved as DNA: 39 bases, with reading frame beginning at the first base. This clonotype was obtained from an adult in good health. The sequenced sample was peripheral blood, obtained on day 0 of MenACWY control vaccination. Recombination joined TRBV27 with TRBJ1-5, with the D gene call left open. The CDR3 reads as follows: CASSSSHNQPQHF. The nucleotides read TGTGCCAGCAGTTCCTCCCACAATCAGCCCCAGCATTTT.